Below are 20 T cell receptor beta chains sequenced from a single sample in a study of PD-1 blockade in classical Hodgkin lymphoma. Profiled with immunoSEQ multiplex PCR; TCRdb holds only in-frame clones, not every one. The sample carries 21,000 or so clones, around 87% recorded once. The sample's time point: cycle 4 day 1 (C4D1), after about 6 weeks of nivolumab. Brentuximab vedotin exposure varied, and every patient relapsed after autologous stem cell transplantation. This specimen consisted of peripheral blood mononuclear cells (PBMCs), obtained before the fourth cycle of nivolumab. Source of these receptors: a human donor with classical Hodgkin lymphoma.

The chain has TRBV14 and TRBJ2-5, with 14 bases identical to TRBD2. V shed 2 bases, J shed 2 bases, and the junction held 1 base outside the gene matches. The CDR3 length is 16 residues. Germline V gene sequence: CDR1 SGHDN, CDR2 FVKESK. This chain's CDR3 is CASSQRLAGGQETQYF. The CDR3, as DNA: TGTGCCAGCAGCCAAAGACTAGCGGGGGGGCAAGAGACCCAGTACTTC.

The chain employs TRBV5-1 and TRBJ1-5, with TRBD1 matching 10 bases. V lost 3 bases and J lost 0; bases outside the gene matches: 12. CDR1 and CDR2 from the germline V gene are SGHRS and YFSETQ. CDR3 size: 19 residues. CDR3 loop: CASSYTRDRGQDSNQPQHF. The CDR3 bases are TGCGCCAGCAGCTATACCCGGGACAGGGGTCAAGATAGCAATCAGCCCCAGCATTTT.

This chain connects TRBV30 to TRBJ2-1, with D possibly being TRBD1 (5 bases). This CDR3 contains 13 residues. The germline gives CDR1 GTSNPN, CDR2 SVGIG (reference sequence). V dropped 5 bases and J dropped 8 bases, with 16 bases sitting between them. The CDR3 bases are TGTGCCTGGGTGGGGCCCCGTGCTGATGAGCAGTTCTTC. Translation gives CAWVGPRADEQFF.

This chain joins TRBV6-6 and TRBJ1-1; possible D gene TRBD1, 5 bases. The CDR3 extends over 15 amino acids. V lost 2 bases and J lost 3, with 13 bases in between. The germline V gene encodes CDR1 MNHNY and CDR2 SVGAGI (reference sequence). CDR3 in amino acids: CASSYAGVGHTEAFF. CDR3 nucleotides: TGTGCCAGCAGTTACGCGGGGGTCGGGCACACTGAAGCTTTCTTT.

The rearrangement links TRBV2 to TRBJ1-1; D is perhaps TRBD1 (5 bases). The CDR3 has 13 amino acids. CDR1 SNHLY and CDR2 FYNNEI come from the germline V gene. The ends were cut back, 3 bases at V and 4 bases at J, with 9 bases in the middle. The CDR3 nucleotides are TGTGCCAGCAGTGACTCCGGGGGCACTGAAGCTTTCTTT. Translated: CASSDSGGTEAFF.

The rearrangement links TRBV28 to TRBJ2-1; TRBD1 might be the D (8 bases). CDR1 is MDHEN, CDR2 SYDVKM, per germline. This CDR3 is 15 amino acids long. V lost 3 bases and J 13 bases, leaving 22 bases between the germline ends. This CDR3 is CASSLTGVRAGAQFF. In DNA form, the CDR3 reads TGTGCCAGCAGTTTGACAGGGGTCCGGGCGGGAGCCCAGTTCTTC.

CDR3 loop: CSAAFDYEQYF. The CDR3 nucleotides are TGCAGTGCTGCATTCGATTACGAGCAGTACTTC. The chain employs TRBV20-1 and TRBJ2-7; D unclear. The germline gives CDR1 DFQATT, CDR2 SNEGSKA (reference sequence). The CDR3 runs to 11 residues. With 5 bases removed from V and 4 bases from J, the gap between germline ends came to 9 bases.

On this clone itself: This specimen includes other DNA sequences encoding the same CDR3. The chain joins TRBV30 to TRBJ2-3; D possibly corresponds to TRBD1 (6 bases). V lost 0 bases and J lost 4, with 8 bases in between. This CDR3 region has 13 residues. Germline CDR1 reads GTSNPN; CDR2 reads SVGIG (reference sequence). The CDR3 coding sequence is TGTGCCTGGAGTGTCTCAGGGGCAGATACGCAGTATTTT. Translation gives CAWSVSGADTQYF. Using reference TRBV30 and TRBJ2-3 for the parts outside the CDR3, the full variable domain is SQTIHQWPATLVQPVGSPLSLECTVEGTSNPNLYWYRQAAGRGLQLLFYSVGIGQISSEVPQNLSASRPQDRQFILSSKKLLLSDSGFYLCAWSVSGADTQYFGPGTRLTVL.

This clone was counted only a few times. The DNA for the CDR3 is TGTGCCTGGAGTGTGGGAAACACCATATATTTT. Protein sequence: CAWSVGNTIYF. The chain joins TRBV30 to TRBJ1-3, with D uncertain. CDR3 size: 11 residues. Trimming stripped 0 bases from V and 4 bases from J, with 1 base between. Germline CDR1 and CDR2: GTSNPN and SVGIG (reference sequence). The full variable domain, with the rest looked up from reference TRBV30 and TRBJ1-3, is SQTIHQWPATLVQPVGSPLSLECTVEGTSNPNLYWYRQAAGRGLQLLFYSVGIGQISSEVPQNLSASRPQDRQFILSSKKLLLSDSGFYLCAWSVGNTIYFGEGSWLTVV.

The chain recombines TRBV5-1 with TRBJ1-1, with D possibly being TRBD1 (5 bases). V lost 2 bases to trimming and J lost 3 bases, with 14 bases between them. CDR1 is SGHRS and CDR2 is YFSETQ in the germline V gene. The CDR3 extends over 15 amino acids. The CDR3 loop reads CASSFSSEGYTEAFF. The CDR3 nucleotides read TGCGCCAGCAGCTTTTCTTCAGAGGGGTACACTGAAGCTTTCTTT.

The V and J genes are TRBV4-2 and TRBJ1-3; D is uncertain. Per germline, CDR1 LGHNA and CDR2 YNFKEQ. Trimming pared 4 bases from V and 3 bases from J, leaving 13 bases between. The CDR3 is 15 amino acids. CDR3 nucleotides: TGTGCCAGCAGCCCTCTCGAGGGAAGTGGAAACACCATATATTTT. Translation: CASSPLEGSGNTIYF.

V gene TRBV4-1 combines with J gene TRBJ1-6; the D is unclear. Deletions cut 1 base from V and 9 bases from J, with 16 bases between. CDR1 and CDR2 (germline): MGHRA, YSYEKL. The CDR3 has 16 amino acids. The CDR3 DNA is TGCGCCAGCAGCCAAGTATCTGGGGTTGGTTCTTCACCCCTCCACTTT. This codes for CASSQVSGVGSSPLHF.

The chain combines TRBV19 with TRBJ1-2; D gene ambiguous. The CDR3 covers 13 residues. From germline, CDR1 is LNHDA and CDR2 SQIVND (reference sequence). Trimming stripped 1 base from V and 5 bases from J, with 8 bases between. The CDR3 sequence: CASSIALGYGYTF. DNA of the CDR3: TGTGCCAGTAGTATAGCGCTGGGGTATGGCTACACCTTC.

V gene TRBV2 combines with J gene TRBJ2-3; no definite D call. Trimming shortened V by 2 bases and J by 4 bases, and 1 base separated the two germline ends. Per germline, CDR1 SNHLY and CDR2 FYNNEI. CDR3 length: 11 residues. The CDR3 DNA sequence: TGTGCCAGCAGTGAACCAGATACGCAGTATTTT. Its protein is CASSEPDTQYF.

This chain uses TRBV7-2 with TRBJ1-1, with TRBD1 matching over 8 bases. J gave up 0 bases and V 10 bases, and 13 bases lay outside the gene matches. Germline V gives CDR1 SGHTA, CDR2 FQGNSA. This CDR3 has 16 residues. Here the CDR3 DNA reads TGTGCCAACCCGGACAGGGACGTTTCAATGAACACTGAAGCTTTCTTT. Translating it yields CANPDRDVSMNTEAFF.

The chain uses TRBV4-2 and TRBJ2-3; the match to TRBD2 covers 10 bases. CDR3 length: 16 residues. The junction had 8 bases not matched to a gene; V was cut back by 3 bases and J by 5 bases. Germline V CDR1 and CDR2: LGHNA, YNFKEQ. CDR3 coding DNA: TGTGCCAGCAGCCACCTGAGCGGGGGGGCTGGAGATACGCAGTATTTT. Translation: CASSHLSGGAGDTQYF.

The rearrangement uses TRBV2 and TRBJ2-2, with D perhaps matching TRBD1 or TRBD2 (6 bases each). CDR1 and CDR2 from the germline V gene are SNHLY and FYNNEI. The CDR3 runs to 17 residues. V was shortened by 8 bases and J by 3 bases, with 22 bases between the two germline ends. The CDR3 is CASGTDSRSGDTGELFF. DNA of the CDR3: TGTGCCAGCGGTACGGACAGTAGGTCGGGGGACACCGGGGAGCTGTTTTTT.

The chain carries TRBV7-3 and TRBJ1-1; 7 positions match TRBD1. This CDR3 has 10 amino acids. Germline V gene data show CDR1 as SGHTA and CDR2 as FQGTGA. The CDR3 DNA reads TGTTGGACAGGAAATACTGAAGCTTTCTTT. As protein: CWTGNTEAFF.

The rearrangement links TRBV11-2 to TRBJ2-2, with TRBD2 identical over 7 bases. This CDR3 contains 16 residues. Looked up from germline, CDR1 is SGHAT and CDR2 is FQNNGV. Trimming took 4 bases from V and 1 from J; bases not matched to a gene: 6. In DNA, the CDR3 is TGTGCCAGCAGCTCCAAGCGGGATTGGAACACCGGGGAGCTGTTTTTT. This sequence encodes CASSSKRDWNTGELFF.

This chain connects TRBV30 to TRBJ2-7, with 10 bases identical to TRBD2. Trimming took 7 bases from V and 5 from J; bases not matched to a gene: 11. Germline assignment: CDR1 GTSNPN and CDR2 SVGIG (reference sequence). The CDR3 runs 14 residues. The CDR3 loop is CASPRASGSHEQYF. CDR3 DNA: TGTGCCTCCCCTAGGGCTAGCGGGAGTCACGAGCAGTACTTC.